The clone carrying this T cell receptor beta chain came up a few times. It was genomic DNA that served as the template for profiling TCR beta VDJ and CDR3. TCRdb re-called the reads through MiXCR, storing one row per CDR3 protein. Of 350,000 to 450,000 distinct CDR3 sequences detected, 65% to 80% appear once; the ten largest clones hold 3.5% to 4.5%. The CDR3 covers 13 residues. CDR1 SNHLY and CDR2 FYNNEI come from the germline V gene. J was trimmed by 3 bases and V by 9 bases; bases with no gene match: 6. The data were obtained in a study of CD8+CD57+ T cells in acquired aplastic anemia. The chain is built from TRBV2 and TRBJ1-2; 8 bases are a match to TRBD1. The TCR sequence derives from a human donor in good health, serving as a control. Material for sequencing was sorted CD4+, CD8+, or CD8+CD57+ T cells (not recorded which) from PBMCs. The CDR3 DNA reads as TGTGCCAGTCGACAGGGGCCCTACTATGGCTACACCTTC. This sequence encodes CASRQGPYYGYTF.